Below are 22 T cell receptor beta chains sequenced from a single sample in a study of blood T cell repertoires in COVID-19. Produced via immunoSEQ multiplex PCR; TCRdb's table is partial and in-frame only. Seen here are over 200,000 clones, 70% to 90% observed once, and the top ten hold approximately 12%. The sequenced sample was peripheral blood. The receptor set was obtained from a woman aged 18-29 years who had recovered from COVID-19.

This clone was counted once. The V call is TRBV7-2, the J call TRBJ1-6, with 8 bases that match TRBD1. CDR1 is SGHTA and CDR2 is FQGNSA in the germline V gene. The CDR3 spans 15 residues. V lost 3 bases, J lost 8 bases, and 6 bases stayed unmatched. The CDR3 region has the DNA TGTGCCAGCAGCTTGAAAGGGACAGGAGATTCACCCCTCCACTTT. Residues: CASSLKGTGDSPLHF.

For the CDR3, the DNA is TGTGCCAGCAGCCCGGGGGGCAGGGGAGAGGCAGATACGCAGTATTTT. It yields the protein CASSPGGRGEADTQYF. The V call is TRBV5-6, the J call TRBJ2-3; perhaps TRBD2 as D (7 bases). The CDR3 length is 16 residues. Germline CDR1 SGHDT, CDR2 YYEEEE. The V gene lost 4 bases and the J gene lost 4 bases, with 19 bases spanning the gap.

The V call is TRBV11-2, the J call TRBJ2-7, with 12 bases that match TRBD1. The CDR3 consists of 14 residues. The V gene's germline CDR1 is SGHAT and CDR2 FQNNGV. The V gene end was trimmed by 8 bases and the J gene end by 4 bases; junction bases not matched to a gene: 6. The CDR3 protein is CASSQGQGAYEQYF. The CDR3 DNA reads TGTGCCAGCTCCCAGGGACAGGGGGCATACGAGCAGTACTTC. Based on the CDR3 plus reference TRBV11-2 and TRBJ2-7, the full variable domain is EAGVAQSPRYKIIEKRQSVAFWCNPISGHATLYWYQQILGQGPKLLIQFQNNGVVDDSQLPKDRFSAERLKGVDSTLKIQPAKLEDSAVYLCASSQGQGAYEQYFGPGTRLTVT.

The CDR3 here is CASSLEAGAYEQYF. CDR3 sequence (DNA): TGTGCCAGCAGCTTGGAAGCGGGGGCCTACGAGCAGTACTTC. This chain uses TRBV5-4 with TRBJ2-7; TRBD2 matches at 8 bases. The CDR3 contains 14 residues. CDR1 and CDR2 (germline): SGHNT, YYREEE (reference sequence). J gave up 2 bases and V 0 bases, and 1 base lay outside the gene matches.

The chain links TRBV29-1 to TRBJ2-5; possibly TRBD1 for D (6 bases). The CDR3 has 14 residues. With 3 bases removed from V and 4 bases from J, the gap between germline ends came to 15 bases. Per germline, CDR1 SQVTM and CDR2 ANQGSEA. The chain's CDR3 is CSVDPGQMGETQYF. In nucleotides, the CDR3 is TGCAGCGTTGACCCTGGACAGATGGGAGAGACCCAGTACTTC.

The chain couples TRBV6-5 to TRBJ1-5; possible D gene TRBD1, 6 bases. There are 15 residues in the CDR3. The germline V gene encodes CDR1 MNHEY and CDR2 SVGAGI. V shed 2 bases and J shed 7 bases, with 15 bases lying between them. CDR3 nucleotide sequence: TGTGCCAGCAGTTACACTGGACAGAGAGGGCAGCCCCAGCATTTT. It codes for CASSYTGQRGQPQHF.

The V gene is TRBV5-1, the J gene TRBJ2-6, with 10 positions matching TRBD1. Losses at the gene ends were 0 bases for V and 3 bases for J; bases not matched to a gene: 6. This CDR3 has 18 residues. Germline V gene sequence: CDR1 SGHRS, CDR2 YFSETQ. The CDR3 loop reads CASSLGDRGSYGANVLTF. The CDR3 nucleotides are TGCGCCAGCAGCTTGGGGGACAGGGGAAGTTATGGGGCCAACGTCCTGACTTTC.

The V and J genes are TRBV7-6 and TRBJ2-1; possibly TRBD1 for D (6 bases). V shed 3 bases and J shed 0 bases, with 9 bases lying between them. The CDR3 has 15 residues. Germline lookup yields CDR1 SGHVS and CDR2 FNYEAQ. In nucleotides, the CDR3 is TGTGCCAGCAGCTTCGGACAGAGCTCCTACAATGAGCAGTTCTTC. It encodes CASSFGQSSYNEQFF. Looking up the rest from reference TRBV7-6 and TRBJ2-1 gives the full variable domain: GAGVSQSPRYKVTKRGQDVALRCDPISGHVSLYWYRQALGQGPEFLTYFNYEAQQDKSGLPNDRFSAERPEGSISTLTIQRTEQRDSAMYRCASSFGQSSYNEQFFGPGTRLTVL.

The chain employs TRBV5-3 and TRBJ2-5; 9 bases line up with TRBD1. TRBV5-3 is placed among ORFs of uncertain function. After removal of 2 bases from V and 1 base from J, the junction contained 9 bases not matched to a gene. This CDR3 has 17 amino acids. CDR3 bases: TGTGCCAGAAGCTTTTACAGGGGGCAGGACCTCCAAGAGACCCAGTACTTC. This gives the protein CARSFYRGQDLQETQYF.

Written as DNA, the CDR3 is TGTGCCAGCAAATCAGGGTCCTATGGCTACACCTTC. It is translated as CASKSGSYGYTF. The rearrangement links TRBV6-5 to TRBJ1-2, with D perhaps TRBD1 (5 bases). The germline gives CDR1 MNHEY, CDR2 SVGAGI. The CDR3 spans 12 residues. V was cut by 7 bases and J by 4 bases, with 10 bases left in between.

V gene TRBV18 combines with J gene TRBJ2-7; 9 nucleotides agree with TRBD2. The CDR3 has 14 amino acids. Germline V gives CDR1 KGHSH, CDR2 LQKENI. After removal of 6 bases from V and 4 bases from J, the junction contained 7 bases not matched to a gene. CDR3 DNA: TGTGCCAGCTCTCAGACTAGCGGAGATTACGAGCAGTACTTC. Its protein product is CASSQTSGDYEQYF.

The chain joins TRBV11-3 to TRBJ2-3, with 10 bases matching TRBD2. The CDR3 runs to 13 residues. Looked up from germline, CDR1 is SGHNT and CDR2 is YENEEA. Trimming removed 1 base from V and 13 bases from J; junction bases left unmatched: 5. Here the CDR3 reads CASSLGTSGSEYF. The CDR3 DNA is TGTGCCAGCAGCTTAGGGACTAGCGGATCGGAGTATTTT.

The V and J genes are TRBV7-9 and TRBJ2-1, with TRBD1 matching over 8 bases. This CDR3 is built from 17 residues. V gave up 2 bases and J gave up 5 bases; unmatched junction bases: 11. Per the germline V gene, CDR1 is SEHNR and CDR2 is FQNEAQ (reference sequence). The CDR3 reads CASSLFGGDRLNNEQFF. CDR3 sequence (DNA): TGTGCCAGCAGCTTATTCGGTGGGGACAGGCTTAACAATGAGCAGTTCTTC. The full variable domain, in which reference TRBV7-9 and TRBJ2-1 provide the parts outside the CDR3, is DTGVSQNPRHKITKRGQNVTFRCDPISEHNRLYWYRQTLGQGPEFLTYFQNEAQLEKSRLLSDRFSAERPKGSFSTLEIQRTEQGDSAMYLCASSLFGGDRLNNEQFFGPGTRLTVL.

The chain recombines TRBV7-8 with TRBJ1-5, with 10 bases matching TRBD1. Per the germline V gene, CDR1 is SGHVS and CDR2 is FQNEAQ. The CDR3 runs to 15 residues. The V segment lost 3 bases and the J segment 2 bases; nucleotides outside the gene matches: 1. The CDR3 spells CASSFGTGGNQPQHF. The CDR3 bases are TGTGCCAGCAGCTTCGGGACAGGGGGCAATCAGCCCCAGCATTTT.

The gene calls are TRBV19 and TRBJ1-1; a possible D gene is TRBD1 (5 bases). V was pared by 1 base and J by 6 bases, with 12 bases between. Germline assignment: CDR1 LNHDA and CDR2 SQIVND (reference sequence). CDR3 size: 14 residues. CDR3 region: CASSIGGRRAEAFF. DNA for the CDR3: TGTGCCAGTAGTATAGGGGGCAGGAGGGCTGAAGCTTTCTTT.

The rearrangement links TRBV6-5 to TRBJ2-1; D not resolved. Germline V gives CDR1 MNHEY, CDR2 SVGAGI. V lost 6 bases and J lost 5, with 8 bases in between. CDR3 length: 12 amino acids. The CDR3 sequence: CASSRLNNEQFF. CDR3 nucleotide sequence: TGTGCCAGCAGCCGTCTAAACAATGAGCAGTTCTTC.

CDR3 in amino acids: CASSQVSSGKNEQYF. Here the CDR3 DNA reads TGCGCCAGCAGCCAAGTGTCTAGCGGGAAGAACGAGCAGTACTTC. The chain joins TRBV4-1 to TRBJ2-7; 9 nucleotides line up with TRBD2. The CDR3 has 15 amino acids. Germline CDR1 is MGHRA and CDR2 is YSYEKL. Unmatched junction bases numbered 6, after V lost 1 base and J lost 5 bases.

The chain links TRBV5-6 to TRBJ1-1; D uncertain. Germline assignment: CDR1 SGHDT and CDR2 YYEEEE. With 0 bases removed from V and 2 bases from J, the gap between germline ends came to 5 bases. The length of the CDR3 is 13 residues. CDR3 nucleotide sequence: TGTGCCAGCAGCTTGGGCAGTAACACTGAAGCTTTCTTT. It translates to CASSLGSNTEAFF.

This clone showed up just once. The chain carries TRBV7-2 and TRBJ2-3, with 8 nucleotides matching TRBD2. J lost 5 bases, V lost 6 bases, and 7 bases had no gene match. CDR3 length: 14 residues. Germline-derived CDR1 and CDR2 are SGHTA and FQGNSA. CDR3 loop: CASRLNSGVDTQYF. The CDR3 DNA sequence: TGTGCCAGCAGACTAAATAGCGGGGTAGATACGCAGTATTTT.

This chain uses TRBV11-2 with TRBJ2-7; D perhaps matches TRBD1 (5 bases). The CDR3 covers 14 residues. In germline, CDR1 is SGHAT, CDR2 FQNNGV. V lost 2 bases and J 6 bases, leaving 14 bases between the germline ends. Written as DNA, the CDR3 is TGTGCCAGCAGCTTAAGGGGTGTCCTCCCCGAGCAGTACTTC. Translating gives CASSLRGVLPEQYF.

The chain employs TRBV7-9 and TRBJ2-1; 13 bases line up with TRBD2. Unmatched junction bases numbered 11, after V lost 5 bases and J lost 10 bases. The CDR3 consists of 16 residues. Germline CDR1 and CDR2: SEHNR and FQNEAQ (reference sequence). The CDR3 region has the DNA TGTGCCAGCAGCGCGACTAGCGGGAGGACGGCTCGGGAGCAGTTCTTC. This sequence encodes CASSATSGRTAREQFF.

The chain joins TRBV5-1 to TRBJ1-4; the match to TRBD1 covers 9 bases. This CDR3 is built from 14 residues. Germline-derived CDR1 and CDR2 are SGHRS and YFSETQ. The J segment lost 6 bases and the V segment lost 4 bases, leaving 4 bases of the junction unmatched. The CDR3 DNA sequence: TGCGCCAGCAGCCCGGGACAGGGAGATGAAAAACTGTTTTTT. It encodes CASSPGQGDEKLFF.